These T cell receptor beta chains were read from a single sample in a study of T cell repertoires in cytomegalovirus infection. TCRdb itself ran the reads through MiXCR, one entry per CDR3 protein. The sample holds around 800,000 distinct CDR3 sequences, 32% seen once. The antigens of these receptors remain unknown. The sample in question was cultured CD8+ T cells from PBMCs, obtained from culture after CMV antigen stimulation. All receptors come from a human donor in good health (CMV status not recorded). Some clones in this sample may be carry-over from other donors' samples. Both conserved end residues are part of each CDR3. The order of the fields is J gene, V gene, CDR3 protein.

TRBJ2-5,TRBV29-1,CSVESAIRETQYF
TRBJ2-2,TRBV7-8,CASTDRANTGELFF
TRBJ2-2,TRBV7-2,CASRIRGGPAGELFF
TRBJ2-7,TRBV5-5,CASRKQGSYEQYF
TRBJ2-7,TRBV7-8,CASSSSGTGDEQYF
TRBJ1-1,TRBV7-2,CASSLVGLPMNTEAFF
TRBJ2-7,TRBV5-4,CASSPGTGGFEQYF
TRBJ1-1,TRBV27,CASSLGDMNTEAFF
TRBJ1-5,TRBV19,CASSIGELRDQPQHF
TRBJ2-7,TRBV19,CASSHGTADPYF
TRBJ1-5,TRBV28,CASSALNQPQHF
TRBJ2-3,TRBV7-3,CASGLSGLRTDTQYF
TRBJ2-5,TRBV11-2,CASSLGGLAGRGETQYF
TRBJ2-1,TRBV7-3,CASSLTFGDNEQFF
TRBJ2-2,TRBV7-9,CASSGTGELFF
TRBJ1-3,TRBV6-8,CASSYSLGRGDTIYF
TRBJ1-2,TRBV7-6,CASSLEGGQGDRTF
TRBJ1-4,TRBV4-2,CASSQDSGTGGEKLFF
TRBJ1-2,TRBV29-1,CSVDISAILNYGYTF
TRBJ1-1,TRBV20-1,CSARDLGWGNTEAFF
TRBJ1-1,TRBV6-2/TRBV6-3,CASNRQGARTEAFF
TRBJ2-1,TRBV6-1,CASSATGDNEQFF
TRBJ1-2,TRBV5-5,CASSLGRDRVLYGYTF
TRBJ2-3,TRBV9,CASSVDLGGVTDTQYF
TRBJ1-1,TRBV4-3,CASSQVHTGRLRAFF
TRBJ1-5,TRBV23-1,CASSSPGTASQPQHF
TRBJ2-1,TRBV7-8,CASRGGTGGYNEQFF
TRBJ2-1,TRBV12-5,CASGFPLLAGGIASYNEQFF
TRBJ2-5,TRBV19,CASSIVAGETQYF
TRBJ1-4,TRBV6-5,CASSTGMQLFF
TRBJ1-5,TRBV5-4,CASSLEGPPDRSELLRSQHF
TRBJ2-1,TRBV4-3,CASSQDRYSGAYNEQFF
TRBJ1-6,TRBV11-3,CASSFRTGRVPSSYNSPLHF
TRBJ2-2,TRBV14,CASSNGLAGGPIGELFF
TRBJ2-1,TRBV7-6,CASSRMGTVDEQFF
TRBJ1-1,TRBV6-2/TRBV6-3,CASSDPGTGIKDTEAFF
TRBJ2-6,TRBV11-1,CASRDSSSGANVLTF
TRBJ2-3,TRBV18,CASSLALTSGGAEDTQYF
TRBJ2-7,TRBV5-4,CASSWDARNSYEQYF
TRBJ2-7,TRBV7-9,CASSPSGSRAYEQYF
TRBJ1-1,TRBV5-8,CASSLVHVNTEAFF
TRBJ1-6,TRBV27,CASSLSEGILSPLHF
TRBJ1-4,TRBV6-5,CASSYSFQDNEKLFF
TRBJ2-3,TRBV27,CAVSRQGTDTQYF
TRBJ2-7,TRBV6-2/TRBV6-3,CASSTLAGGYEQYF